This T cell receptor beta chain was sequenced for a study of blood T cells in healthy people across ages. Study background: Template switching caught about one barcoded beta molecule for each two T cells.

Each sample yielded at least 7 million isolated PBMCs. CDR3 length: 15 residues. Deletions cut 5 bases from V and 0 bases from J, with 13 bases between. The germline V gene encodes CDR1 SGHTA and CDR2 FQGNSA. In regard to this clonotype: Its antigen remains unknown.

Together with a sample-barcoded 5' primer, a J-beta primer mix was included in a second PCR lasting about 6 to 11 cycles. TCRdb re-called the 5' RACE reads with MiXCR, one entry per CDR3 protein. The sample records 980,000 or so distinct CDR3 sequences, around 46% being singletons. General study points: Both naive CD4+ cell counts and diversity were greater in long-lived donors than in aged donors. Roughly linearly, TCR beta diversity per million T cells fell as age increased.

Sequencing used blood. The sequence was collected from a man in his thirties or forties in good health. The rearrangement joins TRBV7-2 to TRBJ1-1; possibly TRBD1 for D (5 bases). The CDR3 sequence is CASSPMTVLNTEAFF. Written as DNA, the CDR3 is TGTGCCAGCAGCCCGATGACAGTCCTGAACACTGAAGCTTTCTTT.